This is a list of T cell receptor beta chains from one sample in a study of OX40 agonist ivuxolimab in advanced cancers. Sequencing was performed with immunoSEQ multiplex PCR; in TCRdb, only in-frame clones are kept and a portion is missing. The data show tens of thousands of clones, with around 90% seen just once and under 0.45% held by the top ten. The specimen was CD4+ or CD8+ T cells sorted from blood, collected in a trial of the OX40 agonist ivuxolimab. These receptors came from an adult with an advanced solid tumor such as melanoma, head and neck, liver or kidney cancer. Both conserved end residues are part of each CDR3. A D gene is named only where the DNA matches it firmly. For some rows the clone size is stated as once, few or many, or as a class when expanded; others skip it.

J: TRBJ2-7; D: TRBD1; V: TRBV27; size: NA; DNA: TGTGCCAGCAGCTCGACAGGGGGCTCCTACGAGCAGTACTTC; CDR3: CASSSTGGSYEQYF
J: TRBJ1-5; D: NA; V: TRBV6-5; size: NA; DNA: TGTGCCAGCAGTCACGGCGATCAGCCCCAGCATTTT; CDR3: CASSHGDQPQHF
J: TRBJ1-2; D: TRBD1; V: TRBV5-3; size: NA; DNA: TGTGCCAGCAGCCAAGAAGGACAGGGGGCGAATGGCTACACCTTC; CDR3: CASSQEGQGANGYTF
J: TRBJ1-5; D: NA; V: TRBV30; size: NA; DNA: TGTGCCTGGAGTGGAGGAGGGGATCAGCCCCAGCATTTT; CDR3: CAWSGGGDQPQHF
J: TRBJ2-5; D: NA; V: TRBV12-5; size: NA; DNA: TGTGCTAGTGGTCTAACTAGGAGCCAAGAGACCCAGTACTTC; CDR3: CASGLTRSQETQYF
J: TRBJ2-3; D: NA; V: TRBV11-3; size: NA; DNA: TGTGCCAGCAGCCTCAGGGTTTTGGCGGGTGGCACAGATACGCAGTATTTT; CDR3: CASSLRVLAGGTDTQYF
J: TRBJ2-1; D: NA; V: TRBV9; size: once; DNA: TGTGCCAGCAGCGTAGTAGCGGAACACTACAATGAGCAGTTCTTC; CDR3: CASSVVAEHYNEQFF
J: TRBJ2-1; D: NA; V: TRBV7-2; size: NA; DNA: TGTGCCAGCAGCCCGTCGTTTCACAACAATGAGCAGTTCTTC; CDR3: CASSPSFHNNEQFF
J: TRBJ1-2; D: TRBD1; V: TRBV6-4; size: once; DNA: TGTGCCAGCAGTCCTACCCCGGGACAGGGGGCTCGTGGCTACACCTTC; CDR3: CASSPTPGQGARGYTF
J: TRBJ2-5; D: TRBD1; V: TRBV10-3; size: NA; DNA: TGTGCCATCAGTGAGGGACAGGGCGGAGAGACCCAGTACTTC; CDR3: CAISEGQGGETQYF
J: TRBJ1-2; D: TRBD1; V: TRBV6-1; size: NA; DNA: TGTGCCAGCAGTCAGACGGGACAGGGGGTCGTTGGCTACACCTTC; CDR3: CASSQTGQGVVGYTF
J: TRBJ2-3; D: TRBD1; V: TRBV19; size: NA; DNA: TGTGCCAGTAAGGGACAGGGATATCCAGATACGCAGTATTTT; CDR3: CASKGQGYPDTQYF
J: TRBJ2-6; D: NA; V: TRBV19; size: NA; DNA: TGTGCCAGTATGGGACAAGGATACTCTGGGGCCAACGTCCTGACTTTC; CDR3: CASMGQGYSGANVLTF
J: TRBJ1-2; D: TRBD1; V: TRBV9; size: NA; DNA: TGTGCCAGCAGCGCTGTTGGGTGGACAGGGGGCATTGGCTACACCTTC; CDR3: CASSAVGWTGGIGYTF
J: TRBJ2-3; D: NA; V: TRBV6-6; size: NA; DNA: TGTGCCAGCAAACGGGACTCCAATGGAGATACGCAGTATTTT; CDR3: CASKRDSNGDTQYF
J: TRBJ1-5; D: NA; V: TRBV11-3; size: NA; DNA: TGTGCCCATGGTGATATTAAGGGGCGTAGAAGCAATCAGCCCCAGCATTTT; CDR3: CAHGDIKGRRSNQPQHF
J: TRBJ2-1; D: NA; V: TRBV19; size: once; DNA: TGTGCCAGTAGTATAGTTAGGTACAATGAGCAGTTCTTC; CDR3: CASSIVRYNEQFF
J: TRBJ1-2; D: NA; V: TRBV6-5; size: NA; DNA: TGTGCCAGCGGCACTAACTATGGCTACACCTTC; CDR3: CASGTNYGYTF
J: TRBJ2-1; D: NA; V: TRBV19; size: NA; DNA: TGTGCCAGTAGTATACCCTGGGGTAGCCTAGCGCATCGCTCCTACAATGAGCAGTTCTTC; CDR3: CASSIPWGSLAHRSYNEQFF
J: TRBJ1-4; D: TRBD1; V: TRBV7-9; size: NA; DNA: TGTGCCAGCACCACCGGACAGGGGAAGGGTGAAAAACTGTTTTTT; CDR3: CASTTGQGKGEKLFF
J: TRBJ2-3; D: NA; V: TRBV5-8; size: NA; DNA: TGTGCCAGCAGCTTGTCGGGCACAGATACGCAGTATTTT; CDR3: CASSLSGTDTQYF
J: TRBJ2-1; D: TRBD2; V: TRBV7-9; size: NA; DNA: TGTGCCAGCACCCTACTAGCGGAACTTGACAATGAGCAGTTCTTC; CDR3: CASTLLAELDNEQFF
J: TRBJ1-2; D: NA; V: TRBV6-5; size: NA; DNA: TGTGCCAGCCTGCGGGACGGAGGCTACACCTTC; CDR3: CASLRDGGYTF
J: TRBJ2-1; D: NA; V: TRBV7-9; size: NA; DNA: TGTGCCAGCAGCTTAGAGGTCGGGTCCTACAATGAGCAGTTCTTC; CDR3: CASSLEVGSYNEQFF
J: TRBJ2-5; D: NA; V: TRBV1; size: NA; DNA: TGCACCAGCAGCCAAGAGGATGTCGGGAGCAAAGAGACCCAGTACTTC; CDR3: CTSSQEDVGSKETQYF